Below are 23 T cell receptor beta chains sequenced from a single sample in a study of blood T cells in healthy people across ages. Using a J-beta primer mix together with a sample-barcoded 5' primer, a second PCR was run for 7 to 11 cycles. MiXCR, applied by TCRdb to the 5' RACE reads, yields one record per CDR3 protein. The table includes roughly 570,000 distinct CDR3 sequences, 27% detected once. Sequencing was carried out using blood. The receptors derive from a woman between 65 and 79 years old in good health.

The rearrangement links TRBV7-2 to TRBJ1-1; 10 bases agree with TRBD1. V shed 4 bases and J 10 bases; nucleotides not matched to a gene: 6. The CDR3 sequence is 13 residues long. Germline V gives CDR1 SGHTA, CDR2 FQGNSA. CDR3 region: CASSSRQGAAAFF. The CDR3 bases are TGTGCCAGCAGCTCGCGACAGGGGGCGGCAGCTTTCTTT.

This chain uses TRBV12-3 or TRBV12-4 with TRBJ1-5; D may be TRBD1 (5 bases). The CDR3 sequence is 16 residues long. Between the trimmed V and J ends, which lost 6 bases and 2 bases, there was a span of 17 bases. CDR3 nucleotides: TGTGCCAGCAGCCGTTGGGGAGGGGCCGGCAATCAGCCCCAGCATTTT. Protein product: CASSRWGGAGNQPQHF.

This clonotype turned up a few times. The chain joins TRBV6-4 to TRBJ2-7; TRBD1 is a possible D gene (5 bases). The CDR3 runs to 10 residues. Germline V lookup: CDR1 MRHNA, CDR2 SNTAGT. Trimming took 10 bases from V and 5 from J, leaving 9 bases between them. CDR3 in DNA: TGTGCCACCCAAGGGGACGAGCAGTACTTC. This translates into CATQGDEQYF.

This clonotype was recorded a few times. This sequence joins TRBV12-3 or TRBV12-4 and TRBJ1-5; D perhaps matches TRBD1 (6 bases). V lost 3 bases and J lost 9, with 15 bases in between. CDR3 length equals 14 residues. The CDR3: CASSFQQGSRPQHF. The CDR3 nucleotides are TGTGCCAGCAGTTTTCAACAGGGATCCCGGCCCCAGCATTTT.

The J gene is TRBJ2-7, the V gene TRBV20-1, with 8 bases that match TRBD1. Trimming removed 0 bases from V and 6 bases from J; junction bases left unmatched: 7. From germline, CDR1 is DFQATT and CDR2 SNEGSKA (reference sequence). The CDR3 sequence is 14 residues long. The CDR3 spells CSARDLGQGGEQYF. CDR3 sequence (DNA): TGCAGTGCTAGAGACCTAGGACAGGGTGGCGAGCAGTACTTC.

The chain carries TRBV5-1 and TRBJ2-7; D possibly corresponds to TRBD1 (5 bases). V gave up 0 bases and J gave up 1 base, with 11 bases separating them. The CDR3 length is 15 residues. Germline V CDR1 and CDR2: SGHRS, YFSETQ. Written as DNA, the CDR3 is TGCGCCAGCAGCTTGGGGTCAGGGTTTTCCTACGAGCAGTACTTC. Translating gives CASSLGSGFSYEQYF.

A few counts support this clonotype. This chain links TRBV7-2 with TRBJ2-5; D may be TRBD1 (5 bases). Per the germline V gene, CDR1 is SGHTA and CDR2 is FQGNSA. The CDR3 runs 14 residues. V was cut by 6 bases and J by 1 base, with 12 bases left in between. The CDR3 DNA reads TGTGCCAGCAGTTACTCGCAGGGCCAAGAGACCCAGTACTTC. Protein product: CASSYSQGQETQYF.

The chain recombines TRBV7-2 with TRBJ2-2; D perhaps matches TRBD2 (6 bases). Trimming shortened V by 4 bases and J by 4 bases, and 13 bases separated the two germline ends. This CDR3 has 15 residues. Germline V gene sequence: CDR1 SGHTA, CDR2 FQGNSA. The CDR3 DNA reads TGTGCCAGCAGCTCCGGGGGATCTGTCACCGGGGAGCTGTTTTTT. As protein: CASSSGGSVTGELFF.

Remarks on this clonotype: With a much larger clone just one base away, this may be a read error. The chain couples TRBV7-6 to TRBJ2-5, with D perhaps matching TRBD2 (5 bases). Germline V CDR1 and CDR2: SGHVS, FNYEAQ. The CDR3 extends over 14 amino acids. V was cut by 1 base and J by 7 bases, with 13 bases left in between. The CDR3 spells CASSLGGAPGTQYF. CDR3 nucleotides: TGTGCCAGCAGCTTAGGGGGAGCTCCAGGGACCCAGTACTTC.

In this sample, this clonotype turned up a few times. The gene calls are TRBV20-1 and TRBJ2-4; D may be TRBD1 or TRBD2 (6 bases each). The V gene lost 5 bases and the J gene lost 3 bases, with 17 bases spanning the gap. CDR3 size: 15 residues. Germline V gene data show CDR1 as DFQATT and CDR2 as SNEGSKA (reference sequence). The DNA of the CDR3 is TGCAGTGCTCGCTACGGGGGCGAGGGCAAAAACATTCAGTACTTC. This codes for CSARYGGEGKNIQYF.

This rearrangement joins TRBV9 to TRBJ1-6, with a weak D call TRBD1 (5 bases). V lost 4 bases to trimming and J lost 13 bases, with 21 bases between them. CDR1 is SGDLS and CDR2 is YYNGEE in the germline V gene. The CDR3 sequence is 15 residues long. The CDR3 here is CASSPRDLRIGPLHF. The CDR3 region has the DNA TGTGCCAGCAGCCCAAGGGACTTAAGGATCGGGCCCCTCCACTTT.

This clonotype was observed at least ten times. The rearrangement links TRBV6-5 to TRBJ2-5; either TRBD1 or TRBD2 may supply D (5 bases each). V lost 0 bases, J lost 3 bases, and 8 bases lay in between. The length of the CDR3 is 14 residues. Germline V CDR1 and CDR2: MNHEY, SVGAGI. This CDR3 is CASSYSGVEETQYF. CDR3 nucleotides: TGTGCCAGCAGTTACTCGGGGGTCGAAGAGACCCAGTACTTC.

This clonotype showed up just a few times. This CDR3 is CASSDYRGGTQYF. The CDR3 coding sequence is TGTGCCAGCAGTGACTATAGGGGGGGTACGCAGTATTTT. V usage is TRBV6-4 and J usage is TRBJ2-3; D possibly corresponds to TRBD2 (7 bases). The CDR3 consists of 13 residues. Trimming stripped 1 base from V and 8 bases from J, with 10 bases between. Germline V gene data show CDR1 as MRHNA and CDR2 as SNTAGT.

This chain joins TRBV12-3 or TRBV12-4 and TRBJ2-1; 8 bases match TRBD2. Trimming took 6 bases from V and 14 from J; bases not matched to a gene: 12. CDR3 length: 13 residues. The CDR3 loop reads CASSGRRLASEFF. The CDR3 bases are TGTGCCAGCAGCGGACGGAGACTAGCGTCCGAGTTCTTC.

This clonotype appeared a few times. V is TRBV5-1 and J is TRBJ1-1; no clear D gene. Trimming removed 6 bases from V and 0 bases from J, with 12 bases in between. The CDR3 is 14 residues long. Per the germline V gene, CDR1 is SGHRS and CDR2 is YFSETQ. For the CDR3, the DNA is TGCGCCAGCACCTGGGATTCGATGAACACTGAAGCTTTCTTT. It codes for CASTWDSMNTEAFF.

The genes are TRBV11-2 and TRBJ2-1, with D hard to call. The V end lost 3 bases, the J end lost 3 bases, and 12 bases lay between the germline ends. Per germline, CDR1 SGHAT and CDR2 FQNNGV. The length of the CDR3 is 15 residues. The CDR3 DNA reads TGTGCCAGCAGCTTGTACCTTGCGAACTACAATGAGCAGTTCTTC. Its protein product is CASSLYLANYNEQFF.

This rearrangement joins TRBV29-1 to TRBJ1-2; D not certain. CDR3 length: 12 amino acids. Germline V gives CDR1 SQVTM, CDR2 ANQGSEA. Trimming removed 4 bases at V and 8 bases at J, with 14 bases between. Here the CDR3 DNA reads TGCAGCGTTGCCTTCCGTTCCGGCGGCTACACCTTC. This codes for CSVAFRSGGYTF.

This clonotype was detected only a few times. This chain's CDR3 is CASTTFTDTQYF. CDR3 bases: TGTGCCAGCACCACTTTTACAGATACGCAGTATTTT. This chain joins TRBV7-2 and TRBJ2-3; no reliable D call. Germline-derived CDR1 and CDR2 are SGHTA and FQGNSA. The CDR3 runs 12 residues. Trimming shortened V by 7 bases and J by 3 bases, and 8 bases separated the two germline ends.

This clonotype was counted only a few times. This chain uses TRBV6-6 with TRBJ1-4; 9 bases are a match to TRBD1. The germline CDR1 and CDR2 sequences are MNHNY and SVGAGI (reference sequence). The CDR3 extends over 16 amino acids. After removal of 2 bases from V and 3 bases from J, the junction contained 4 bases not matched to a gene. CDR3 coding DNA: TGTGCCAGCAGTTACCCAGGACAGGGGTCTAATGAAAAACTGTTTTTT. It encodes CASSYPGQGSNEKLFF.

CDR3 sequence (DNA): TGCAGCGTTGAACCACACAGGGGGTCGGGCGAGCAGTACTTC. It yields the protein CSVEPHRGSGEQYF. The chain employs TRBV29-1 and TRBJ2-7; 8 bases are a match to TRBD1. The CDR3 covers 14 residues. CDR1 is SQVTM, CDR2 ANQGSEA, per germline. V gave up 2 bases and J gave up 6 bases; unmatched junction bases: 9.

This clonotype was found a few times. The chain has TRBV7-2 and TRBJ1-3, with 7 bases fitting TRBD1. J gave up 0 bases and V 5 bases, and 13 bases lay outside the gene matches. CDR3 length: 18 amino acids. Germline values: CDR1 SGHTA, CDR2 FQGNSA. This chain's CDR3 is CASSPRQGRADSGNTIYF. The CDR3 bases are TGTGCCAGCAGCCCGCGACAGGGCCGAGCTGACTCTGGAAACACCATATATTTT.

This clonotype was counted a few times. CDR3 nucleotide sequence: TGCAGTGCTAGAGCTGGCTTGGCCTACGAGCAGTACTTC. Translated: CSARAGLAYEQYF. The V gene is TRBV20-1, the J gene TRBJ2-7; D remains unclear. Trimming took 1 base from V and 2 from J, leaving 9 bases between them. The germline CDR1 and CDR2 sequences are DFQATT and SNEGSKA (reference sequence). CDR3 length equals 13 residues.

The chain joins TRBV29-1 to TRBJ2-1, with 8 positions matching TRBD2. The germline gives CDR1 SQVTM, CDR2 ANQGSEA. The CDR3 loop spans 14 amino acids. The V and J ends lost 4 bases and 4 bases, in that order; junction bases with no gene match: 6. CDR3 nucleotides: TGCAGCGTTGCGAACGGGAGGGGATACAATGAGCAGTTCTTC. As protein: CSVANGRGYNEQFF.